The 4 T cell receptor beta chains given below trace back to one sample, sequenced in a study of CD8 T cells in Susac syndrome. An input of roughly 0.45 to 1 ug of RNA was subjected to reverse transcription using random hexamers. TCRdb used MiXCR to reprocess the immunoSEQ multiplex PCR reads, holding one entry per CDR3 protein. The sample shows around 140,000 distinct CDR3 sequences, 95% of them seen only once. The sample taken for sequencing was CD4+ T cells from PBMCs. These receptors all come from a human donor with Susac syndrome.

The gene calls are TRBV20-1 and TRBJ2-7, with D perhaps matching TRBD2 (5 bases). The CDR3 length is 15 residues. Between the trimmed V and J ends, which lost 3 bases and 0 bases, there was a span of 15 bases. The germline V gene has CDR1 DFQATT and CDR2 SNEGSKA (reference sequence). The CDR3 region is CSARDSRGSSYEQYF. CDR3 nucleotide sequence: TGCAGTGCTAGGGACTCCCGGGGTAGCTCCTACGAGCAGTACTTC.

V gene TRBV23-1 combines with J gene TRBJ2-1; D gene ambiguous. TRBV23-1 is an open reading frame whose function is uncertain. Trimming removed 1 base from V and 6 bases from J, with 13 bases in between. This CDR3 has 15 amino acids. The CDR3 region has the DNA TGCGCCAGCAGTCAATACGAAGGCGACGGCAATGAGCAGTTCTTC. Protein: CASSQYEGDGNEQFF.

The chain joins TRBV27 to TRBJ2-3; possible D gene TRBD1, 5 bases. The germline V gene has CDR1 MNHEY and CDR2 SMNVEV (reference sequence). V was shortened by 5 bases and J by 0 bases, with 9 bases between the two germline ends. There are 14 residues in the CDR3. CDR3 loop: CASSRPGSTDTQYF. CDR3 DNA sequence: TGTGCCAGCAGTCGTCCAGGGAGCACAGATACGCAGTATTTT.

V gene TRBV28 combines with J gene TRBJ2-4; a possible D gene is TRBD2 (5 bases). The V end lost 10 bases, the J end lost 7 bases, and 17 bases lay between the germline ends. CDR3 length: 13 amino acids. Germline values: CDR1 MDHEN, CDR2 SYDVKM. In DNA form, the CDR3 reads TGTGCCACCCAGATTTCCCGGAGGAACATTCAGTACTTC. It codes for CATQISRRNIQYF.